This is a list of T cell receptor beta chains from one sample in a study of blood T cell repertoires in COVID-19. Profiled with immunoSEQ multiplex PCR; TCRdb holds only in-frame clones, not every one. The table records about 140,000 clones, more than 65% of them present only once. Material for sequencing was peripheral blood. These receptors originate from an elderly man with acute or convalescent COVID-19. Each CDR3 is given with its conserved first and last residue. Each record gives: clone size, J gene, D gene, V gene, CDR3 DNA, CDR3 protein. The D gene is left open where the match is weak. Rows may omit the clone size; those that give it use once, few, many or a size class.

abundance: NA
j_gene: TRBJ1-1
d_gene: NA
v_gene: TRBV10-3
CDR3nt: TGTGCCAGCAAAACAGGGCCGACATCTGAAGCTTTCTTT
CDR3aa: CASKTGPTSEAFF

abundance: few
j_gene: TRBJ1-6
d_gene: TRBD1
v_gene: TRBV5-6
CDR3nt: TGTGCCAGCAGCGGAAGGACAGGGGACAATTCACCCCTCCACTTT
CDR3aa: CASSGRTGDNSPLHF

abundance: NA
j_gene: TRBJ2-5
d_gene: TRBD1
v_gene: TRBV24-1
CDR3nt: TGTGCCACCAGTGATCCGACAGGGGGCGGGGAGACCCAGTACTTC
CDR3aa: CATSDPTGGGETQYF

abundance: NA
j_gene: TRBJ2-1
d_gene: NA
v_gene: TRBV11-3
CDR3nt: TGTGCCAGCAGCTTAGGAGCCGGGGGCAATGAGCAGTTCTTC
CDR3aa: CASSLGAGGNEQFF

abundance: NA
j_gene: TRBJ1-3
d_gene: NA
v_gene: TRBV28
CDR3nt: TGTGCCAGCAGTTCCCCGGGGGGGGCTACACCCTCTGGAAACACCATATATTTT
CDR3aa: CASSSPGGATPSGNTIYF

abundance: NA
j_gene: TRBJ1-2
d_gene: NA
v_gene: TRBV4-2
CDR3nt: TGTGCCAGCAGCCAAGGGACAACTAACTATGGCTACACCTTC
CDR3aa: CASSQGTTNYGYTF

abundance: few
j_gene: TRBJ1-1
d_gene: NA
v_gene: TRBV19
CDR3nt: TGTGCCAGTAGTATACAGGGTGACGCTGAAGCTTTCTTT
CDR3aa: CASSIQGDAEAFF

abundance: NA
j_gene: TRBJ1-2
d_gene: NA
v_gene: TRBV5-6
CDR3nt: TGTGCCAGCAGCTTTGAAACCAGGAACACCTTC
CDR3aa: CASSFETRNTF

abundance: NA
j_gene: TRBJ2-7
d_gene: NA
v_gene: TRBV10-3
CDR3nt: TGTGCCATCAGCCAAGGGGTCTACGAGCAGTACTTC
CDR3aa: CAISQGVYEQYF

abundance: once
j_gene: TRBJ1-5
d_gene: NA
v_gene: TRBV7-8
CDR3nt: TGTGCCAGCAGCCTACCCTCCGGGGGCAATCAGCCCCAGCATTTT
CDR3aa: CASSLPSGGNQPQHF

abundance: NA
j_gene: TRBJ1-2
d_gene: NA
v_gene: TRBV24-1
CDR3nt: TGTGCCACCAGTGACTGGGAGACTAACTATGGCTACACCTTC
CDR3aa: CATSDWETNYGYTF

abundance: NA
j_gene: TRBJ2-3
d_gene: NA
v_gene: TRBV15
CDR3nt: TGTGCCACCAGCATAGGGGCTAGCACAGATACGCAGTATTTT
CDR3aa: CATSIGASTDTQYF

abundance: NA
j_gene: TRBJ2-7
d_gene: NA
v_gene: TRBV28
CDR3nt: TGTGCCAGCAGTCGGATTCATGGGAGGTACTTC
CDR3aa: CASSRIHGRYF

abundance: NA
j_gene: TRBJ2-7
d_gene: NA
v_gene: TRBV5-1
CDR3nt: TGCGCCAGCAGCCCCAACGAGGGATGGTACGAGCAGTACTTC
CDR3aa: CASSPNEGWYEQYF

abundance: NA
j_gene: TRBJ2-4
d_gene: NA
v_gene: TRBV7-3
CDR3nt: TGTGCCAGCAGCTTATACAGGGATGAAAACATTCAGTACTTC
CDR3aa: CASSLYRDENIQYF

abundance: NA
j_gene: TRBJ1-3
d_gene: NA
v_gene: TRBV5-4
CDR3nt: TGTGCCAGCAGCCTCTCAACAGGGAACTCTGGAAACACCATATATTTT
CDR3aa: CASSLSTGNSGNTIYF

abundance: NA
j_gene: TRBJ2-3
d_gene: TRBD2
v_gene: TRBV2
CDR3nt: TGTGCCAGCATGATAGCGGGGGGGATGGATACGCAGTATTTT
CDR3aa: CASMIAGGMDTQYF

abundance: NA
j_gene: TRBJ2-5
d_gene: NA
v_gene: TRBV18
CDR3nt: TGTGCCAGCTCACCGGGGCAGCACGGGGAGACCCAGTACTTC
CDR3aa: CASSPGQHGETQYF

abundance: NA
j_gene: TRBJ2-5
d_gene: TRBD2
v_gene: TRBV7-2
CDR3nt: TGTGCCAGCAGCTTAGGGACTAGCGGGGGGGCCATGAAGACCCAGTACTTC
CDR3aa: CASSLGTSGGAMKTQYF

abundance: NA
j_gene: TRBJ2-5
d_gene: TRBD2
v_gene: TRBV24-1
CDR3nt: TGTGCCACCTCGATGGGGACTAGCGGGTCGGGGTCCCAGTACTTC
CDR3aa: CATSMGTSGSGSQYF

abundance: NA
j_gene: TRBJ1-5
d_gene: NA
v_gene: TRBV6-5
CDR3nt: TGTGCCAGCGGGGAGACAAATCAGCCCCAGCATTTT
CDR3aa: CASGETNQPQHF

abundance: NA
j_gene: TRBJ2-2
d_gene: TRBD1
v_gene: TRBV5-1
CDR3nt: TGCGCCAGCAGCGGGACAGGGAACACCGGGGAGCTGTTTTTT
CDR3aa: CASSGTGNTGELFF

abundance: NA
j_gene: TRBJ2-7
d_gene: TRBD2
v_gene: TRBV28
CDR3nt: TGTGCCAGCAGGGAGAGCGGGGGGGCCTACGAGCAGTACTTC
CDR3aa: CASRESGGAYEQYF

abundance: NA
j_gene: TRBJ1-2
d_gene: NA
v_gene: TRBV27
CDR3nt: TGTGCCAGCAGTTTACGAGGACAGCTCTTCTATGGCTACACCTTC
CDR3aa: CASSLRGQLFYGYTF

abundance: once
j_gene: TRBJ2-1
d_gene: NA
v_gene: TRBV4-1
CDR3nt: TGCGCCAGCAGCCAAGATAAGGGCGGGGGCCAGAGTAGTGGTGAGCAGTTCTTC
CDR3aa: CASSQDKGGGQSSGEQFF